Listed below are T cell receptor beta chains from one sample, sequenced in a study of T cells after yellow fever vaccination. TCRdb used MiXCR to reprocess the 5' RACE reads, holding one entry per CDR3 protein. In the table there are some 300,000 distinct CDR3 sequences, around 10% of which are singletons. The sequences come from CD4+ T cells sorted from PBMCs, collected 45 days after the yellow fever booster vaccination. These receptors all come from a man between 18 and 35 years old who received the YFV17D yellow fever vaccine. Each CDR3 is given with its conserved first and last residue. A D gene is named only where the DNA matches it firmly. Clone size appears in some rows only: once, few, many, or a class for an expanded clone.

TRBV29-1	TRBJ2-7	many	.	TGCAGCGTTGGTCAAGGCTTATACTACGAGCAGTACTTC	CSVGQGLYYEQYF
TRBV6-2/TRBV6-3	TRBJ1-2	.	.	TGTGCCAGTGGGACACGGAGCTATGGCTACACCTTC	CASGTRSYGYTF
TRBV30	TRBJ1-2	few	.	TGTGCCTGGAGTGTCGGGCCCTATGGCTACACCTTC	CAWSVGPYGYTF
TRBV3-1	TRBJ1-2	few	TRBD1	TGTGCCAGCAGCCAAGAGGAGGGACAGGGATATGGCTACACCTTC	CASSQEEGQGYGYTF
TRBV20-1	TRBJ1-1	few	.	TGCAGTGTTACAGGGATTTACACTGAAGCTTTCTTT	CSVTGIYTEAFF
TRBV4-3	TRBJ2-1	many	.	TGCGCCAGCAGCCAAGACAGGGGGGGGAATGAGCAGTTCTTC	CASSQDRGGNEQFF
TRBV7-2	TRBJ2-2	few	.	TGTGCCAGCAGCCGCGACACGAACACCGGGGAGCTGTTTTTT	CASSRDTNTGELFF
TRBV7-2	TRBJ1-2	few	.	TGTGCCAGCAGCGACTACCACATTCGGAACTATGGCTACACCTTC	CASSDYHIRNYGYTF
TRBV6-5	TRBJ1-4	few	.	TGTGCCAGCAGTTACCAGGAGGGTGAAAAACTGTTTTTT	CASSYQEGEKLFF
TRBV12-3/TRBV12-4	TRBJ2-3	few	.	TGTGCCAGCAGTAAGACAGAAGGAGGTACGCAGTATTTT	CASSKTEGGTQYF
TRBV4-2	TRBJ2-5	.	.	TGTGCCAGCAGCCCCCGTTGGGCACAACAAGAGACCCAGTACTTC	CASSPRWAQQETQYF
TRBV5-1	TRBJ1-1	.	.	TGCGCCAGCAGCTCGGGGATCTCGGGGATGAACACTGAAGCTTTCTTT	CASSSGISGMNTEAFF
TRBV20-1	TRBJ1-5	.	.	TGCAGTGCTCGGTTCGCGAAATTCGCCGATCAGCCCCAGCATTTT	CSARFAKFADQPQHF
TRBV5-4	TRBJ2-3	few	.	TGTGCCAGCAGCCCCCCGTTGGGGGCCGGGGATACGCAGTATTTT	CASSPPLGAGDTQYF
TRBV2	TRBJ2-7	once	TRBD1	TGTGCCGGCCGGGACAGGGGGAGTGTGCAGTACTTC	CAGRDRGSVQYF
TRBV24-1	TRBJ2-3	.	.	TGTGCCACCGCTCGGCAGGACCTCTCCACAGATACGCAGTATTTT	CATARQDLSTDTQYF
TRBV20-1	TRBJ2-3	few	TRBD2	TGCAGTGCTAGCGTGGCTAGCGGGGGGCAACTGACTAGCACAGATACGCAGTATTTT	CSASVASGGQLTSTDTQYF